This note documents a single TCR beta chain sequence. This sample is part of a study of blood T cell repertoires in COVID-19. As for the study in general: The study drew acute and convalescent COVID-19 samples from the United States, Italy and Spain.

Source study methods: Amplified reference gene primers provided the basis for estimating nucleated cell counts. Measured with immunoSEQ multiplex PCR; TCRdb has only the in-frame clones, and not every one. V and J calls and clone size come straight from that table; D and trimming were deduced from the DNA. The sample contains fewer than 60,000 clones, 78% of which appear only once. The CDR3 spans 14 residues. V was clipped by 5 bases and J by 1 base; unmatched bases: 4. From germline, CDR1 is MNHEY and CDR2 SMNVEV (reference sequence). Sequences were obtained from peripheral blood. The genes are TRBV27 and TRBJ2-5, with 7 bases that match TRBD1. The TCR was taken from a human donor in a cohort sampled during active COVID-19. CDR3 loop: CASSVYRGQETQYF. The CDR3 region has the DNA TGTGCCAGCAGTGTTTACAGGGGCCAAGAGACCCAGTACTTC.